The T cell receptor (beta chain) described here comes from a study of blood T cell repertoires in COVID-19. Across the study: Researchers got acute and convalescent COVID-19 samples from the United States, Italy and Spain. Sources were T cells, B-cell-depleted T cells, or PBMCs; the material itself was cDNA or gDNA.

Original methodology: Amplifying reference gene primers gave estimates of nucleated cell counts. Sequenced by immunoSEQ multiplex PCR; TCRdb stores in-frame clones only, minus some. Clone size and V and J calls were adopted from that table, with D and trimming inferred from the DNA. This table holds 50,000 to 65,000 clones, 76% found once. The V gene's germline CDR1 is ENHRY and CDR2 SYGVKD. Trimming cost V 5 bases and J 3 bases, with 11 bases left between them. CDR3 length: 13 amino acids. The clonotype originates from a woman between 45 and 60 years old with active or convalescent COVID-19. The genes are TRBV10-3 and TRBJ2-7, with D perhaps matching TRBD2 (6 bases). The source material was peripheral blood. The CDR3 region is CAISRDFLYEQYF. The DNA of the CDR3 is TGTGCCATCAGTCGGGACTTCCTCTACGAGCAGTACTTC.